This record covers a single T cell receptor beta chain. The antigen is undetermined. The junction shows a germline mismatch at one end, possibly a read error. This specimen comes from a study of tumor-infiltrating lymphocytes in primary liver carcinoma. Study-wide findings and caveats: CD4+ and CD8+ repertoires could not be compared in these unsorted bulk samples.

Starting from roughly 0.5 ug of total RNA, TCR beta cDNA was produced with a primer in the constant region. ARM-PCR, slightly modified, supplied the TCR beta libraries through three nested multiplex PCR rounds. Forward primers for TRBV1-TRBV30 and a C-beta reverse primer served the first two PCR rounds, at roughly 10 cycles each. TCRdb re-derived calls from the multiplex PCR reads in MiXCR, one entry per CDR3 protein. The table shows approximately 330,000 distinct CDR3 sequences, with around 60% occurring only once. Germline DNA was extracted too, while blood RNA derived from unsorted whole blood. The CDR3 has 13 amino acids.

The sample comprised peripheral blood. The clonotype comes from a man aged 40-50 years with primary liver carcinoma and hepatitis B virus infection. The rearrangement uses TRBV12-3 or TRBV12-4 and TRBJ2-5; 9 bases match TRBD2. CDR3 sequence: CASGLAGVETQYF. Here the CDR3 DNA reads TGTGCCAGCGGTTTAGCGGGGGTAGAGACCCAGTATTTC.